This T cell receptor beta chain was observed in a study of regulatory T cells in long-lasting Graves disease. Arm-PCR with iRepertoire HTBI primers amplified the CDR3 regions for these TCR beta libraries. From the multiplex PCR reads, TCRdb called clonotypes with MiXCR, one entry per CDR3 protein. The data hold around 250,000 distinct CDR3 sequences, with 15% to 20% observed a single time. This clonotype was seen repeatedly, ten times or more. Indicated time point: newly diagnosed GD, antithyroid drugs for less than 3 months. PBMC RNA served as the TCR library source. The patients were drawn from one endocrinology department in Xi'an, China. These data were also reused for a study on T cells in Graves' hyperthyroidism and ophthalmopathy. That source adds: The model foresaw ophthalmopathy a median roughly 6.6 months prior to onset.

Specimen: peripheral blood mononuclear cells (PBMCs), collected at new diagnosis, from a patient treated with antithyroid drugs. The receptor was derived from a woman aged 25 to 39 with Graves disease.

The CDR3 reads CASSRQGTGANVLTF. CDR3 sequence (DNA): TGTGCCAGCTCGCGACAGGGTACCGGGGCCAACGTCCTGACTTTC. The gene calls are TRBV18 and TRBJ2-6; the match to TRBD1 covers 7 bases. There are 15 residues in the CDR3. Germline CDR1 is KGHSH and CDR2 is LQKENI. Trimming cost V 6 bases and J 4 bases; bases outside gene matches: 6.